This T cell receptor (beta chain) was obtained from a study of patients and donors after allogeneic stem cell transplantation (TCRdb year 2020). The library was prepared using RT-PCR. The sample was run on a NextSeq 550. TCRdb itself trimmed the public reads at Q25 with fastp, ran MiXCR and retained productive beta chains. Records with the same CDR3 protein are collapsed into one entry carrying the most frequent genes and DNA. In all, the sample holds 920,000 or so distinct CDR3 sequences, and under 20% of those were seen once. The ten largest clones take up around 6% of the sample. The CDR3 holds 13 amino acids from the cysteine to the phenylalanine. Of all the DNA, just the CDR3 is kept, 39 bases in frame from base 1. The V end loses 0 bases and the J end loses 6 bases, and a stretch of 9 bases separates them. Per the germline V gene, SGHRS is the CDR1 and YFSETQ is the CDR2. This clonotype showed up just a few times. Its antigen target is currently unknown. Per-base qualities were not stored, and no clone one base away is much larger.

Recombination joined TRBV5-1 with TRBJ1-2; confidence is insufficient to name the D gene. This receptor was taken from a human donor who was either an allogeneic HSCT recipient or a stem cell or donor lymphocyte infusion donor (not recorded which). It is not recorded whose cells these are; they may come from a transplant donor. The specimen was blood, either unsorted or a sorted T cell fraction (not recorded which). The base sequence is TGCGCCAGCAGCTTGGGTTCCCAGAATGGCTACACCTTC. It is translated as CASSLGSQNGYTF.